The 25 T cell receptor beta chains in this list originate from one sample, sequenced in a study of blood T cell repertoires in COVID-19. Measured with immunoSEQ multiplex PCR; TCRdb has only the in-frame clones, and not every one. The sample shows about 250,000 clones, about four fifths of them seen only once. Source material: peripheral blood. The source of these receptors is a man aged 80 or over with acute or convalescent COVID-19.

This clone was detected only once. The chain uses TRBV7-2 and TRBJ2-4; D possibly corresponds to TRBD2 (5 bases). V was trimmed by 4 bases and J by 3 bases, leaving 16 bases between them. This CDR3 comprises 16 residues. In germline, CDR1 is SGHTA, CDR2 FQGNSA. The CDR3 nucleotides are TGTGCCAGCAGCTACTCCGGGGAAAGAGTCAAAAACATTCAGTACTTC. Its translation is CASSYSGERVKNIQYF. The full variable domain, completed using reference TRBV7-2 and TRBJ2-4, is GAGVSQSPSNKVTEKGKDVELRCDPISGHTALYWYRQSLGQGLEFLIYFQGNSAPDKSGLPSDRFSAERTGGSVSTLTIQRTQQEDSAVYLCASSYSGERVKNIQYFGAGTRLSVL.

This chain connects TRBV29-1 to TRBJ2-7; no clear D. Germline V lookup: CDR1 SQVTM, CDR2 ANQGSEA. Trimming stripped 4 bases from V and 0 bases from J, with 7 bases between. The CDR3 runs 12 residues. This CDR3 reads CSVGAASYEQYF. CDR3 sequence (DNA): TGCAGCGTTGGGGCAGCCTCCTACGAGCAGTACTTC.

The rearrangement links TRBV18 to TRBJ2-2; 9 nucleotides match TRBD1. The CDR3 totals 17 residues. CDR1 is KGHSH and CDR2 is LQKENI in the germline V gene. V lost 0 bases, J lost 0 bases, and 2 bases stayed unmatched. This CDR3 is CASSPPGQGSNTGELFF. DNA for the CDR3: TGTGCCAGCTCACCACCCGGACAGGGGTCGAACACCGGGGAGCTGTTTTTT.

The J gene is TRBJ2-2, the V gene TRBV4-1, with 7 bases that match TRBD1. The ends lost 1 base at V and 8 bases at J; junction bases unmatched: 10. The CDR3 extends over 16 amino acids. In germline, CDR1 is MGHRA, CDR2 YSYEKL. CDR3 DNA: TGCGCCAGCAGCCAAGTGGGGCAGGGGGTGAAGGGGGAGCTGTTTTTT. Protein: CASSQVGQGVKGELFF.

The chain is built from TRBV20-1 and TRBJ1-5; D might be TRBD1 (6 bases). Trimming left V 3 bases short and J 9 bases short, with 15 bases between. The length of the CDR3 is 13 residues. Germline CDR1 DFQATT, CDR2 SNEGSKA (reference sequence). The CDR3 DNA reads TGCAGTGCTAGTACAGGGAAGTCAGGGCCCCAGCATTTT. It is translated as CSASTGKSGPQHF.

J is TRBJ1-6 and V is TRBV5-4, with D perhaps TRBD1 (6 bases). CDR3 length: 15 amino acids. CDR1 and CDR2 from the germline V gene are SGHNT and YYREEE (reference sequence). V lost 5 bases to trimming and J lost 5 bases, with 14 bases between them. CDR3 loop: CASRSWGLDNSPLHF. The DNA of the CDR3 is TGTGCCAGCAGGAGTTGGGGGCTAGATAATTCACCCCTCCACTTT.

The V gene is TRBV18, the J gene TRBJ1-3; the D gene is possibly TRBD1 (5 bases). The CDR3 sequence is 15 residues long. V dropped 3 bases and J dropped 4 bases, with 13 bases sitting between them. Per germline, CDR1 KGHSH and CDR2 LQKENI. This chain's CDR3 is CASSPPGTLGNTIYF. The CDR3 DNA follows: TGTGCCAGCTCACCTCCCGGGACTTTGGGAAACACCATATATTTT.

The chain carries TRBV28 and TRBJ2-3; D gene uncertain. V lost 2 bases and J 7 bases, leaving 10 bases between the germline ends. This CDR3 contains 13 residues. The germline V gene encodes CDR1 MDHEN and CDR2 SYDVKM. In nucleotides, the CDR3 is TGTGCCAGCAGTTTACGCGCCCGCCATACGCAGTATTTT. As protein: CASSLRARHTQYF.

This rearrangement joins TRBV7-9 to TRBJ2-3, with TRBD2 matching over 8 bases. CDR3 length: 12 amino acids. Germline V lookup: CDR1 SEHNR, CDR2 FQNEAQ (reference sequence). V lost 6 bases to trimming and J lost 6 bases; unmatched junction nucleotides: 2. This chain's CDR3 is CASSRGGDTQYF. The CDR3 bases are TGTGCCAGCAGTCGCGGGGGGGATACGCAGTATTTT.

Only a few counts were recorded for this clone. J is TRBJ2-3 and V is TRBV7-8; D is perhaps TRBD2 (5 bases). This CDR3 comprises 14 residues. Trimming shortened V by 7 bases and J by 0 bases, and 11 bases separated the two germline ends. CDR1 and CDR2 from the germline V gene are SGHVS and FQNEAQ. CDR3 nucleotides: TGTGCCAGCACCCTGGGCGGGAGCACAGATACGCAGTATTTT. This codes for CASTLGGSTDTQYF.

The rearrangement uses TRBV19 and TRBJ2-5; TRBD1 agrees at 7 bases. The germline V gene encodes CDR1 LNHDA and CDR2 SQIVND (reference sequence). This CDR3 comprises 15 residues. V lost 5 bases, J lost 5 bases, and 11 bases stayed unmatched. CDR3 loop: CASSPRGGEGETQYF. DNA of the CDR3: TGTGCCAGTAGTCCCCGAGGGGGCGAAGGGGAGACCCAGTACTTC.

The CDR3 loop is CASSLDVRSTDTQYF. DNA for the CDR3: TGCGCCAGCAGCTTGGATGTCCGTAGCACAGATACGCAGTATTTT. The chain uses TRBV5-1 and TRBJ2-3; no firm D call. The V gene's germline CDR1 is SGHRS and CDR2 YFSETQ. The ends were cut back, 0 bases at V and 0 bases at J, with 8 bases in the middle. The CDR3 contains 15 residues.

The V call is TRBV19, the J call TRBJ2-6; a possible D gene is TRBD1 (5 bases). From germline, CDR1 is LNHDA and CDR2 SQIVND (reference sequence). V lost 3 bases and J lost 2, with 8 bases in between. The CDR3 is 15 amino acids. DNA for the CDR3: TGTGCCAGTAGTATTGGGGCAGCTGGGGCCAACGTCCTGACTTTC. Its protein is CASSIGAAGANVLTF.

The CDR3 protein is CASSLTRLYSNQPQHF. The CDR3 nucleotides are TGTGCCAGCAGCTTAACCAGGCTTTATAGCAATCAGCCCCAGCATTTT. This sequence joins TRBV5-6 and TRBJ1-5; the D is unclear. The CDR3 length is 16 residues. Germline V gene sequence: CDR1 SGHDT, CDR2 YYEEEE. V lost 2 bases and J 0 bases, leaving 12 bases between the germline ends.

The chain carries TRBV2 and TRBJ1-1; possibly TRBD1 for D (6 bases). Germline lookup yields CDR1 SNHLY and CDR2 FYNNEI. Trimming stripped 5 bases from V and 3 bases from J, with 16 bases between. The CDR3 spans 15 residues. The DNA of the CDR3 is TGTGCCAGCAGTCCGAACAGGGTAGGGGACACTGAAGCTTTCTTT. Translation: CASSPNRVGDTEAFF.

The V and J genes are TRBV3-1 (or the pseudogene TRBV3-2) and TRBJ2-7; tentative D call: TRBD1 (5 bases). CDR1 and CDR2 from the germline V gene are LGHDT and YNNKEL (reference sequence). CDR3 length equals 13 residues. The V gene lost 0 bases and the J gene lost 4 bases, with 7 bases spanning the gap. The CDR3, as DNA: TGTGCCAGCAGCCAAGACAGGGAATACGAGCAGTACTTC. Protein product: CASSQDREYEQYF.

CDR3 sequence reads: CASSATPGQGSQPQHF. CDR3 DNA sequence: TGTGCCAGCTCAGCAACGCCGGGACAGGGATCTCAGCCCCAGCATTTT. The J gene is TRBJ1-5, the V gene TRBV18; 9 positions match TRBD1. J was trimmed by 6 bases and V by 5 bases; bases with no gene match: 11. Germline assignment: CDR1 KGHSH and CDR2 LQKENI. This CDR3 is built from 16 residues.

The rearrangement uses TRBV27 and TRBJ2-7; D perhaps matches TRBD1 (6 bases). This CDR3 is 17 amino acids long. The germline V gene has CDR1 MNHEY and CDR2 SMNVEV (reference sequence). The germline V and J ends were trimmed by 8 bases and 2 bases, with 25 bases remaining between them. The CDR3 sequence: CASRRIGEQGLPYEQYF. CDR3 in DNA: TGTGCCAGCCGCCGGATTGGGGAACAGGGTCTCCCCTACGAGCAGTACTTC.

CDR3 protein: CATSGLAGAMGELFF. CDR3 nucleotide sequence: TGTGCCACCAGCGGACTAGCGGGAGCGATGGGGGAGCTGTTTTTT. V is TRBV24-1 and J is TRBJ2-2; 13 positions agree with TRBD2. The CDR3 covers 15 residues. Germline CDR1 KGHDR, CDR2 SFDVKD. V shed 7 bases, J shed 8 bases, and the junction held 6 bases outside the gene matches.

V and J are TRBV30 and TRBJ1-6, with TRBD1 as a possible D gene (5 bases). Germline V lookup: CDR1 GTSNPN, CDR2 SVGIG (reference sequence). Trimming pared 7 bases from V and 11 bases from J, leaving 15 bases between. The CDR3 covers 12 residues. The CDR3 reads CASRGSGPPLHF. The CDR3 bases are TGTGCCTCGCGGGGGTCTGGGCCACCCCTCCACTTT.

The genes are TRBV11-2 and TRBJ2-2; TRBD2 might be the D (6 bases). The V gene lost 2 bases and the J gene lost 5 bases, with 12 bases spanning the gap. The germline V gene has CDR1 SGHAT and CDR2 FQNNGV. The CDR3 length is 15 residues. CDR3 DNA sequence: TGTGCCAGCAGCTTAACGGGAGTGGGGACCGGGGAGCTGTTTTTT. It encodes CASSLTGVGTGELFF.

The chain recombines TRBV28 with TRBJ1-5, with 7 bases identical to TRBD1. V was clipped by 7 bases and J by 3 bases; unmatched bases: 12. Germline V lookup: CDR1 MDHEN, CDR2 SYDVKM. The CDR3 spans 16 residues. CDR3 sequence (DNA): TGTGCCAGCATCCGAGGAGGGCAGGGGGACAATCAGCCCCAGCATTTT. As protein: CASIRGGQGDNQPQHF.

J is TRBJ1-2 and V is TRBV12-3 or TRBV12-4; D call uncertain. CDR3 length: 13 residues. V was trimmed by 8 bases and J by 3 bases, leaving 13 bases between them. DNA of the CDR3: TGTGCCAGCGCCCCCGAGCCTTACTATGGCTACACCTTC. Protein sequence: CASAPEPYYGYTF.

J is TRBJ2-1 and V is TRBV28, with D hard to call. This CDR3 has 16 amino acids. V was clipped by 3 bases and J by 0 bases, with 12 bases between them. Germline CDR1 and CDR2: MDHEN and SYDVKM. The CDR3 loop reads CASSLIIESSYNEQFF. DNA of the CDR3: TGTGCCAGCAGTTTGATAATAGAGAGCTCCTACAATGAGCAGTTCTTC.

The J gene is TRBJ2-3, the V gene TRBV9; 11 nucleotides line up with TRBD2. CDR3 size: 15 residues. Germline assignment: CDR1 SGDLS and CDR2 YYNGEE. V was pared by 0 bases and J by 6 bases, with 3 bases of the junction left unmatched. DNA for the CDR3: TGTGCCAGCAGCGTAGATCTAGCGGGAGGCGATACGCAGTATTTT. This sequence encodes CASSVDLAGGDTQYF.